Below are 3 T cell receptor beta chains sequenced from a single sample in a study of Tregs in tolerant kidney transplant recipients (dated by TCRdb to about 2019). The library relied on the immunoSEQ multiplex PCR assay. TCRdb retrieved this table from immuneACCESS and kept in-frame rearrangements only. Not all clones are present; in checked studies, unresolved V genes account for under half, and no reason is known for the remainder. The sample's table lists a count of tens of thousands of clones. Clones ranked in the top ten supply 13% to 15% of the sample. Per the publication, the time point label means: blood sample drawn before combined kidney and bone marrow transplant. Here the sequenced sample was CD8+ T cells from blood, taken before the transplant. These receptors were obtained from a human donor who received a combined kidney and bone marrow transplant.

A word on this clone: The CDR3 is cut off 3 residues early in the read; its end comes from the germline J gene. The chain couples TRBV7-8 to TRBJ1-3, with D perhaps TRBD1 (6 bases). The germline V gene encodes CDR1 SGHVS and CDR2 FQNEAQ. Trimming shortened V by 0 bases and J by 6 bases, and 12 bases separated the two germline ends. The CDR3 is 15 amino acids. The CDR3 reads CASSLAGALANTIYF. The covered CDR3 bases are TGTGCCAGCAGCTTAGCGGGGGCCTTAGCAAACACC.

About this clone: The CDR3 end lies 3 residues beyond the end of the read and is filled in from the germline J gene. This chain joins TRBV5-1 and TRBJ1-2, with a tentative D call TRBD1 (6 bases). The CDR3 extends over 15 amino acids. V was cut by 4 bases and J by 2 bases, with 15 bases left in between. Germline V lookup: CDR1 SGHRS, CDR2 YFSETQ. The CDR3 here is CASSLIGTTNYGYTF. The CDR3 bases that were read are TGCGCCAGCAGCCTGATAGGGACAACCAACTATGGC.

On this clone itself: The observed sequence ends 3 residues before the CDR3 terminus, with the missing tail filled in from the germline J gene. The chain recombines TRBV19 with TRBJ2-7; 10 positions match TRBD2. The CDR3 loop spans 14 amino acids. The junction had 2 bases not matched to a gene; V was cut back by 3 bases and J by 3 bases. Germline CDR1 and CDR2: LNHDA and SQIVND (reference sequence). CDR3 DNA (partial): TGTGCCAGTAGTATCGGGACTAGCGACTACGAG. Its protein is CASSIGTSDYE. The full CDR3 protein is CASSIGTSDYEQYF.